The sample holds many counts of the clone carrying this T cell receptor (beta chain). V lost 4 bases and J lost 7; bases outside the gene matches: 5. The CDR3 loop spans 15 amino acids. Germline loops: CDR1 SGHRS, CDR2 YFSETQ. The record originates from a study of T cells in Graves' hyperthyroidism and ophthalmopathy. Extraction of PBMCs used 8.5 to 10 ml of fresh peripheral blood. Amplification of TCR beta CDR3 regions used RNA as the template. The TCR CDR3 was amplified in a first-round RT-PCR using the HTBI primer set. One entry per CDR3 protein results from TCRdb running MiXCR on the multiplex PCR reads. The sample lists 240,000 or so distinct CDR3 sequences, roughly 15% seen once, with around 28% in the top ten.

This chain links TRBV5-1 with TRBJ2-2, with 12 nucleotides matching TRBD2. Material: blood. This clonotype was obtained from a woman under 30 with Graves' ophthalmopathy. CDR3 DNA: TGCGCCAGCAGCCCTCCGGGACTAGCGGGCGGGGAGCTGTTTTTT. As protein: CASSPPGLAGGELFF.